This note documents a single TCR beta chain sequence. Its target is not known. With 5 bases clipped from V and 3 bases from J, the junction kept 3 bases outside the gene matches. The germline V gene has CDR1 DFQATT and CDR2 SNEGSKA (reference sequence). This CDR3 region has 13 residues. Next came a second PCR, run for about 6 to 11 cycles, which used a sample-barcoded 5' primer along with a J-beta primer mix. TCRdb fed the 5' RACE reads into MiXCR, producing one record per CDR3 protein. Of about a million distinct CDR3 sequences in the sample, 45% to 60% were seen once. This record comes from a study of blood T cells in healthy people across ages. Background on the study: About one barcoded beta molecule was captured per two T cells (by template switching).

Study-wide results and limits: Diversity of TCR beta per million T cells declined in a roughly linear way with age.

The sequence was collected from an older woman in good health. Sequencing was performed on blood. The J gene is TRBJ2-3, the V gene TRBV20-1; 9 bases match TRBD2. DNA of the CDR3: TGCAGTGCTTTAGCGGGAGTAACAGATACGCAGTATTTT. It is translated as CSALAGVTDTQYF.